Listed here is a single T cell receptor (beta chain). Clones were sequenced by immunoSEQ multiplex PCR, and TCRdb holds only the in-frame ones, with some missing. Altogether 150,000 to 200,000 clones are present, 76% being singletons, with the ten largest covering around 16%. Grouping used clinical history reported by participants in a survey and questionnaire. The sample is drawn from a study of blood T cell repertoires in COVID-19. Study overall: Italy, Spain and the United States were the sources of the convalescent and acute COVID-19 samples.

This CDR3 spans 15 amino acids. J was trimmed by 4 bases and V by 4 bases; bases with no gene match: 6. Germline V gene lookup returns CDR1 SGHTA and CDR2 FQGNSA. Sequenced input: PBMCs or T cells enriched from blood (not recorded which). This rearrangement joins TRBV7-2 to TRBJ1-5; TRBD1 aligns across 8 bases. This receptor was identified in a woman between 45 and 65 years old with acute COVID-19. The CDR3 region has the DNA TGTGCCAGCAGCTCGTGGGGACAGGAAAATCAGCCCCAGCATTTT. This sequence encodes CASSSWGQENQPQHF.